One sample yielded the 27 T cell receptor beta chains listed below, sequenced in a study of shared clonotypes between healthy human individuals. Libraries were prepared by immunoSEQ multiplex PCR; TCRdb keeps only in-frame clonotypes and omits some of them. The sample has around 320,000 clones, roughly 84% seen once. Sequenced sample: memory CD8+ T cells sorted from blood. The subset was: CD45RO+ cells pooled with CCR7-negative TemRA cells. The receptors were sampled from a man aged 18 to 29 in good health.

The chain recombines TRBV27 with TRBJ2-1, with D possibly TRBD2 on 5 matching bases. The CDR3 contains 15 residues. V was shortened by 3 bases and J by 1 base, with 10 bases between the two germline ends. Germline loops: CDR1 MNHEY, CDR2 SMNVEV (reference sequence). The CDR3 protein is CASSFQRSSYNEQFF. The CDR3 DNA is TGTGCCAGCAGTTTCCAGCGGTCTTCCTACAATGAGCAGTTCTTC.

This chain connects TRBV29-1 to TRBJ2-5, with 8 bases aligning to TRBD2. J was trimmed by 3 bases and V by 5 bases; bases with no gene match: 17. The CDR3 spans 17 residues. Germline-derived CDR1 and CDR2 are SQVTM and ANQGSEA. CDR3 loop: CSVRLSLLAGLKETQYF. DNA for the CDR3: TGCAGCGTTCGTCTCTCGCTATTAGCGGGACTAAAAGAGACCCAGTACTTC.

This chain links TRBV5-6 with TRBJ2-7; no clear D gene. Germline V gene data show CDR1 as SGHDT and CDR2 as YYEEEE. This CDR3 region has 12 residues. V was shortened by 4 bases and J by 5 bases, with 10 bases between the two germline ends. The CDR3 reads CASSLPSDEQYF. DNA for the CDR3: TGTGCCAGCAGCCTGCCGTCAGACGAGCAGTACTTC.

V gene TRBV28 combines with J gene TRBJ2-1; possible D gene TRBD2, 6 bases. There are 14 residues in the CDR3. Trimming took off 5 bases at V and 7 bases at J, with 15 bases between the two ends. Germline-derived CDR1 and CDR2 are MDHEN and SYDVKM. The CDR3 sequence: CASSERTAGNEQFF. The CDR3, as DNA: TGTGCCAGCAGTGAGAGGACCGCGGGGAATGAGCAGTTCTTC.

This chain uses TRBV7-2 with TRBJ1-6, with D possibly matching TRBD1 (5 bases). The V gene's germline CDR1 is SGHTA and CDR2 FQGNSA. This CDR3 is built from 16 residues. Trimming cost V 4 bases and J 0 bases, with 10 bases left between them. For the CDR3, the DNA is TGTGCCAGCAGCTCAGAGGGGCGCTCCTATAATTCACCCCTCCACTTT. It specifies CASSSEGRSYNSPLHF.

This clone was recorded only once. The chain is built from TRBV18 and TRBJ2-7; TRBD2 agrees at 10 bases. This CDR3 comprises 16 residues. The J segment lost 3 bases and the V segment lost 4 bases, leaving 9 bases of the junction unmatched. CDR1 KGHSH and CDR2 LQKENI come from the germline V gene. The chain's CDR3 is CASSLRSGRAFYEQYF. The CDR3 bases are TGTGCCAGCTCACTACGAAGCGGGAGGGCCTTCTACGAGCAGTACTTC.

A few counts support this clone. Distinct nucleotide sequences in the sample also encode this CDR3. The genes are TRBV7-9 and TRBJ1-5; D gene uncertain. The CDR3 runs 12 residues. V was pared by 1 base and J by 6 bases, with 4 bases between. Germline V gene lookup returns CDR1 SEHNR and CDR2 FQNEAQ (reference sequence). The CDR3 is CASSLGTQPQHF. CDR3 coding DNA: TGTGCCAGCAGCTTAGGTACTCAGCCCCAGCATTTT.

The chain is built from TRBV2 and TRBJ2-3, with 7 bases aligning to TRBD2. Germline CDR1 and CDR2: SNHLY and FYNNEI. The length of the CDR3 is 15 residues. With 4 bases clipped from V and 3 bases from J, the junction kept 7 bases outside the gene matches. CDR3 region: CASSVDGGRTDTQYF. The CDR3 nucleotides read TGTGCCAGCAGTGTTGACGGGGGGAGGACAGATACGCAGTATTTT.

J is TRBJ1-5 and V is TRBV7-9, with D possibly matching TRBD1 (6 bases). Between the trimmed V and J ends, which lost 2 bases and 0 bases, there was a span of 17 bases. This CDR3 has 18 residues. In germline, CDR1 is SEHNR, CDR2 FQNEAQ (reference sequence). CDR3 sequence: CASSLKFGQNHSNQPQHF. For the CDR3, the DNA is TGTGCCAGCAGCTTAAAGTTCGGACAGAATCATAGCAATCAGCCCCAGCATTTT.

This clone was detected ten times or more. The chain combines TRBV28 with TRBJ2-1; D ambiguous. Trimming removed 6 bases at V and 4 bases at J, with 16 bases between. This CDR3 has 15 residues. CDR1 and CDR2 from the germline V gene are MDHEN and SYDVKM. CDR3 residues: CASSSRRILYNEQFF. In nucleotides, the CDR3 is TGTGCCAGCAGCTCGCGACGTATTCTATACAATGAGCAGTTCTTC.

The gene calls are TRBV11-2 and TRBJ2-7; TRBD1 agrees at 7 bases. The ends lost 4 bases at V and 3 bases at J; junction bases unmatched: 0. The CDR3 consists of 12 residues. Germline CDR1 is SGHAT and CDR2 is FQNNGV. CDR3 DNA sequence: TGTGCCAGCAGCTGGACAGGCTACGAGCAGTACTTC. This encodes CASSWTGYEQYF.

This clone was recorded a few times. V and J are TRBV30 and TRBJ1-6; D gene uncertain. Germline V CDR1 and CDR2: GTSNPN, SVGIG (reference sequence). V was pared by 1 base and J by 3 bases, with 7 bases between. The CDR3 runs to 14 residues. In nucleotides, the CDR3 is TGTGCCTGGAGTGCCGAAAACTATAATTCACCCCTCCACTTT. Translated, it gives CAWSAENYNSPLHF.

This sequence joins TRBV28 and TRBJ2-7; D is perhaps TRBD1 (6 bases). CDR1 and CDR2 (germline): MDHEN, SYDVKM. CDR3 length: 14 residues. V lost 3 bases to trimming and J lost 2 bases, with 11 bases between them. In nucleotides, the CDR3 is TGTGCCAGCAGTTTGGCAGGGGTGCCCTACGAGCAGTACTTC. Residues: CASSLAGVPYEQYF.

This chain links TRBV4-1 with TRBJ2-3, with TRBD2 matching 14 bases. In germline, CDR1 is MGHRA, CDR2 YSYEKL. The CDR3 covers 22 residues. Germline trimming cut 1 base from V and 3 bases from J; bases unmatched to any gene: 18. CDR3 residues: CASSQGVRLGLAGAARTDTQYF. CDR3 DNA sequence: TGCGCCAGCAGCCAAGGGGTGAGGCTGGGACTAGCGGGAGCTGCACGAACAGATACGCAGTATTTT.

The chain combines TRBV7-9 with TRBJ2-6; D call uncertain. CDR3 length: 12 amino acids. Trimming stripped 10 bases from V and 7 bases from J, with 11 bases between. Germline lookup yields CDR1 SEHNR and CDR2 FQNEAQ (reference sequence). CDR3 sequence reads: CATIPSANVLTF. CDR3 in DNA: TGTGCCACCATCCCCTCAGCCAACGTCCTGACTTTC.

The DNA of the CDR3 is TGTGCCAGCAGCTTAGCGGGACTAGACAATGAGCAGTTCTTC. It is translated as CASSLAGLDNEQFF. The chain employs TRBV7-9 and TRBJ2-1, with TRBD2 matching 8 bases. CDR1 SEHNR and CDR2 FQNEAQ come from the germline V gene (reference sequence). This CDR3 contains 14 residues. After removal of 0 bases from V and 5 bases from J, the junction contained 0 bases not matched to a gene.

A single count supports this clone. The rearrangement links TRBV30 to TRBJ2-3; the D is unclear. Per the germline V gene, CDR1 is GTSNPN and CDR2 is SVGIG (reference sequence). CDR3 size: 14 residues. The V and J ends lost 5 bases and 0 bases respectively, with 12 bases between them. The CDR3 DNA reads TGTGCCTGGGACGCTGGGCACAGCACAGATACGCAGTATTTT. This encodes CAWDAGHSTDTQYF. Full variable domain (missing parts from reference TRBV30 and TRBJ2-3): SQTIHQWPATLVQPVGSPLSLECTVEGTSNPNLYWYRQAAGRGLQLLFYSVGIGQISSEVPQNLSASRPQDRQFILSSKKLLLSDSGFYLCAWDAGHSTDTQYFGPGTRLTVL.

CDR3 in DNA: TGTGCCAGCAGCCCGAACCCTAGGCTAGCAGCAAACGGGCAGTATTTT. Residues: CASSPNPRLAANGQYF. The chain combines TRBV7-2 with TRBJ2-3, with TRBD2 as a possible D gene (5 bases). V lost 5 bases, J lost 11 bases, and 26 bases lay in between. CDR1 is SGHTA and CDR2 is FQGNSA in the germline V gene. The CDR3 sequence is 16 residues long. Supplemented by reference TRBV7-2 and TRBJ2-3, the full variable domain reads GAGVSQSPSNKVTEKGKDVELRCDPISGHTALYWYRQSLGQGLEFLIYFQGNSAPDKSGLPSDRFSAERTGGSVSTLTIQRTQQEDSAVYLCASSPNPRLAANGQYFGPGTRLTVL.

The chain links TRBV27 to TRBJ2-7; D gene uncertain. Germline lookup yields CDR1 MNHEY and CDR2 SMNVEV (reference sequence). This CDR3 has 15 residues. Trimming removed 2 bases from V and 0 bases from J, with 11 bases in between. CDR3 loop: CASSLVSGISYEQYF. DNA of the CDR3: TGTGCCAGCAGTTTAGTTAGTGGGATCTCCTACGAGCAGTACTTC.

This clone has just a few counts. V and J are TRBV19 and TRBJ1-5; no definite D call. The CDR3 is 14 amino acids. The germline V and J ends were trimmed by 1 base and 5 bases, with 9 bases remaining between them. The germline V gene encodes CDR1 LNHDA and CDR2 SQIVND (reference sequence). The chain's CDR3 is CASSIGTGDQPQHF. CDR3 nucleotide sequence: TGTGCCAGTAGTATAGGCACTGGGGATCAGCCCCAGCATTTT. The full variable domain, rest sourced from reference TRBV19 and TRBJ1-5, is DGGITQSPKYLFRKEGQNVTLSCEQNLNHDAMYWYRQDPGQGLRLIYYSQIVNDFQKGDIAEGYSVSREKKESFPLTVTSAQKNPTAFYLCASSIGTGDQPQHFGDGTRLSIL.

The chain carries TRBV13 and TRBJ2-1; 9 bases fit TRBD2. Germline loops: CDR1 PRHDT, CDR2 FYEKMQ (reference sequence). The CDR3 is 16 residues long. The J segment lost 7 bases and the V segment lost 1 base, leaving 8 bases of the junction unmatched. The CDR3 loop reads CASSLVGGRARNEQFF. CDR3 nucleotides: TGTGCCAGCAGCTTAGTAGGCGGGAGGGCCAGAAATGAGCAGTTCTTC. The whole variable domain, remainder taken from reference TRBV13 and TRBJ2-1, is AAGVIQSPRHLIKEKRETATLKCYPIPRHDTVYWYQQGPGQDPQFLISFYEKMQSDKGSIPDRFSAQQFSDYHSELNMSSLELGDSALYFCASSLVGGRARNEQFFGPGTRLTVL.

This clone appeared once. The chain combines TRBV6-1 with TRBJ2-1, with D perhaps TRBD1 (5 bases). V gave up 8 bases and J gave up 0 bases, with 11 bases separating them. CDR3 length equals 14 residues. CDR1 MNHNS and CDR2 SASEGT come from the germline V gene. In nucleotides, the CDR3 is TGTGCCAGCGAAGGGGCGAGCTCCTACAATGAGCAGTTCTTC. Translating gives CASEGASSYNEQFF.

This clone occurred many times. The sample has other DNA sequences that encode this CDR3 too. The rearrangement links TRBV2 to TRBJ2-1, with D tentatively TRBD1 (5 bases). Germline CDR1 reads SNHLY; CDR2 reads FYNNEI. V lost 0 bases to trimming and J lost 7 bases, with 13 bases between them. This CDR3 comprises 15 residues. Here the CDR3 DNA reads TGTGCCAGCAGTGAAGCAGGGCAGGGTCAAAATGAGCAGTTCTTC. The encoded protein is CASSEAGQGQNEQFF.

The genes are TRBV2 and TRBJ2-1; D tentatively reads TRBD1 or TRBD2 (6 bases each). The V gene lost 1 base and the J gene lost 5 bases, with 12 bases spanning the gap. Germline V gene sequence: CDR1 SNHLY, CDR2 FYNNEI. The CDR3 spans 15 residues. The CDR3 DNA sequence: TGTGCCAGCAGTGAAGAGGGGGGTTTTAACAATGAGCAGTTCTTC. Translated, it gives CASSEEGGFNNEQFF.

V is TRBV14 and J is TRBJ1-1; D uncertain. Germline CDR1 reads SGHDN; CDR2 reads FVKESK. The CDR3 covers 14 residues. Between the trimmed V and J ends, which lost 2 bases and 7 bases, there was a span of 14 bases. The CDR3 reads CASSQSGPRIEAFF. The DNA for the CDR3 is TGTGCCAGCAGCCAAAGTGGGCCGCGCATTGAAGCTTTCTTT.

This chain uses TRBV6-5 with TRBJ2-3; TRBD2 might be the D (6 bases). CDR1 is MNHEY, CDR2 SVGAGI, per germline. The CDR3 loop spans 15 amino acids. V was cut by 0 bases and J by 4 bases, with 11 bases left in between. CDR3 in DNA: TGTGCCAGCAGTTACTCGGCGGGACCAGCAGATACGCAGTATTTT. As protein: CASSYSAGPADTQYF.

This clone was picked up one time. The rearrangement joins TRBV5-6 to TRBJ2-3, with unresolved D. The CDR3 has 12 amino acids. CDR1 SGHDT and CDR2 YYEEEE come from the germline V gene. V was trimmed by 4 bases and J by 6 bases, leaving 9 bases between them. As DNA, the CDR3 is TGTGCCAGCAGCATTTTCGCCGATACGCAGTATTTT. Residues: CASSIFADTQYF.